A single sample gave rise to the 24 T cell receptor beta chains below, sequenced in a study of T-cell reconstitution after alpha-beta-depleted transplantation in children. Preparation of the TCRbeta library used unique molecular identifiers. TCRdb recomputed calls from the PCR reads with MiXCR, one row per CDR3 protein. The sample gives about 540,000 distinct CDR3 sequences, around 19% of which show up once; roughly 3.3% is in the top ten. Here the sequenced sample was PBMCs from the stem cell graft donor, taken from the stem cell graft. These receptors all stem from a human donor who donated a stem cell graft to a child with acute lymphoblastic leukemia.

In this sample, this clonotype turned up a few times. The chain recombines TRBV3-1 with TRBJ1-3; 7 bases match TRBD1. This CDR3 contains 17 residues. Germline V gene lookup returns CDR1 LGHDT and CDR2 YNNKEL (reference sequence). The junction had 7 bases not matched to a gene; V was cut back by 0 bases and J by 2 bases. The CDR3 region has the DNA TGTGCCAGCAGCCAAGAAGGATCCACAGGGGCTGGAAACACCATATATTTT. Its protein product is CASSQEGSTGAGNTIYF.

This clonotype has more than one count but fewer than ten. This rearrangement joins TRBV5-1 to TRBJ2-4; D unresolved. V was trimmed by 4 bases and J by 7 bases, leaving 12 bases between them. The CDR3 spans 13 residues. CDR1 SGHRS and CDR2 YFSETQ come from the germline V gene. CDR3 residues: CASSPVSENIQYF. DNA for the CDR3: TGCGCCAGCAGCCCGGTTTCGGAGAACATTCAGTACTTC.

The rearrangement uses TRBV12-3 or TRBV12-4 and TRBJ1-2; 8 bases match TRBD1. V lost 6 bases to trimming and J lost 2 bases; unmatched junction nucleotides: 8. The CDR3 loop spans 15 amino acids. The CDR3: CASRADRGSNYGYTF. The CDR3 nucleotides are TGTGCCAGCAGAGCTGACAGGGGTTCGAACTATGGCTACACCTTC.

This clonotype was counted only a few times. This chain connects TRBV24-1 to TRBJ2-2, with TRBD2 as a possible D gene (5 bases). Trimming shortened V by 5 bases and J by 3 bases, and 18 bases separated the two germline ends. Germline V CDR1 and CDR2: KGHDR, SFDVKD. This CDR3 contains 17 residues. The chain's CDR3 is CATSGKAGPWYTGELFF. CDR3 DNA: TGTGCCACCAGTGGGAAGGCGGGCCCCTGGTACACCGGGGAGCTGTTTTTT.

V usage is TRBV2 and J usage is TRBJ2-7; D remains ambiguous. The V gene lost 7 bases and the J gene lost 6 bases, with 16 bases spanning the gap. CDR1 and CDR2 (germline): SNHLY, FYNNEI. This CDR3 has 13 residues. The CDR3 sequence: CASISGMPGEQYF. Written as DNA, the CDR3 is TGTGCCAGCATATCTGGGATGCCGGGCGAGCAGTACTTC. The variable domain in full, completed from reference TRBV2 and TRBJ2-7, reads EPEVTQTPSHQVTQMGQEVILRCVPISNHLYFYWYRQILGQKVEFLVSFYNNEISEKSEIFDDQFSVERPDGSNFTLKIRSTKLEDSAMYFCASISGMPGEQYFGPGTRLTVT.

In this sample, this clonotype turned up a few times. This sequence joins TRBV4-2 and TRBJ2-3; 8 bases are a match to TRBD2. CDR1 is LGHNA, CDR2 YNFKEQ, per germline. The length of the CDR3 is 16 residues. The trim removed 0 bases at V and 4 bases at J, leaving 6 bases unmatched. In nucleotides, the CDR3 is TGTGCCAGCAGCCAAGATTCGTGGACTAGCCCAGATACGCAGTATTTT. This encodes CASSQDSWTSPDTQYF.

The chain links TRBV5-1 to TRBJ1-1; 9 bases are shared with TRBD1. Germline V gene sequence: CDR1 SGHRS, CDR2 YFSETQ. The CDR3 loop spans 16 amino acids. V lost 0 bases, J lost 1 base, and 4 bases stayed unmatched. The CDR3 is CASSLGYRGRNTEAFF. The CDR3 DNA reads as TGCGCCAGCAGCTTGGGGTACAGGGGGCGGAACACTGAAGCTTTCTTT.

The V call is TRBV12-3 or TRBV12-4, the J call TRBJ1-4; D is unresolved. The V and J ends lost 1 base and 5 bases respectively, with 14 bases between them. The CDR3 spans 16 residues. In nucleotides, the CDR3 is TGTGCCAGCAGTTTAGACCGGGCAGGTAGAAATGAAAAACTGTTTTTT. Its translation: CASSLDRAGRNEKLFF.

The chain recombines TRBV5-1 with TRBJ2-7, with 15 nucleotides matching TRBD2. Germline-derived CDR1 and CDR2 are SGHRS and YFSETQ. The J segment lost 3 bases and the V segment lost 2 bases, leaving 18 bases of the junction unmatched. CDR3 length equals 21 residues. Here the CDR3 reads CASSFPGQGPGLAGGFYEQYF. The CDR3 DNA reads as TGCGCCAGCAGCTTTCCGGGACAGGGTCCGGGACTAGCGGGAGGCTTCTACGAGCAGTACTTC.

Concerning this clonotype itself: The junction does not match germline at one end; this may be a read error. This chain links TRBV20-1 with TRBJ2-7; 8 bases align to TRBD2. The CDR3 runs to 19 residues. From germline, CDR1 is DFQATT and CDR2 SNEGSKA (reference sequence). The CDR3 sequence is CCAREGLSGIWRGSYDQYF. As DNA, the CDR3 is TGCTGTGCTAGAGAGGGGCTTAGCGGGATTTGGAGAGGCTCCTACGACCAGTACTTC.

This chain joins TRBV27 and TRBJ2-7; D is tentatively TRBD1 or TRBD2 (5 bases each). This CDR3 contains 13 residues. Germline CDR1 is MNHEY and CDR2 is SMNVEV (reference sequence). V shed 6 bases and J shed 3 bases, with 12 bases lying between them. The CDR3 loop reads CASRKPGLYEQYF. CDR3 bases: TGTGCCAGCAGGAAACCGGGGCTCTACGAGCAGTACTTC.

There are a few counts of this clonotype. The chain is built from TRBV6-5 and TRBJ2-3, with TRBD2 matching over 8 bases. CDR3 size: 15 residues. Germline CDR1 and CDR2: MNHEY and SVGAGI. The V gene end was trimmed by 5 bases and the J gene end by 1 base; junction bases not matched to a gene: 5. In DNA, the CDR3 is TGTGCCAGCAGTACACCCGGGGGGGGCACAGATACGCAGTATTTT. Translated: CASSTPGGGTDTQYF.

This clonotype was seen a handful of times. This rearrangement joins TRBV11-2 to TRBJ2-2, with D tentatively TRBD1 or TRBD2 (5 bases each). V was clipped by 5 bases and J by 3 bases, with 13 bases between them. The CDR3 covers 15 residues. CDR1 is SGHAT and CDR2 is FQNNGV in the germline V gene. CDR3 sequence (DNA): TGTGCCAGCAGCCCCGTTAGGGGAGACACCGGGGAGCTGTTTTTT. It encodes CASSPVRGDTGELFF.

This clonotype was counted a few times. This chain joins TRBV2 and TRBJ2-5, with D perhaps matching TRBD2 (6 bases). Germline CDR1 reads SNHLY; CDR2 reads FYNNEI. The germline V and J ends were trimmed by 6 bases and 6 bases, with 11 bases remaining between them. The CDR3 runs 12 residues. The CDR3 region is CASRKLAKTQYF. The DNA for the CDR3 is TGTGCCAGCAGGAAGCTAGCGAAGACCCAGTACTTC. Supplemented by reference TRBV2 and TRBJ2-5, the full variable domain reads EPEVTQTPSHQVTQMGQEVILRCVPISNHLYFYWYRQILGQKVEFLVSFYNNEISEKSEIFDDQFSVERPDGSNFTLKIRSTKLEDSAMYFCASRKLAKTQYFGPGTRLLVL.

This clonotype was counted ten times or more. V gene TRBV4-1 combines with J gene TRBJ1-4; TRBD1 is a possible D gene (6 bases). The CDR3 runs to 14 residues. The germline CDR1 and CDR2 sequences are MGHRA and YSYEKL. Deletions cut 4 bases from V and 4 bases from J, with 10 bases between. CDR3 DNA sequence: TGCGCCAGCAGCCCAGGGGCTAGTAATGAAAAACTGTTTTTT. This translates into CASSPGASNEKLFF.

The V and J genes are TRBV12-3 or TRBV12-4 and TRBJ2-7, with D possibly being TRBD1 or TRBD2 (6 bases each). The germline V and J ends were trimmed by 6 bases and 3 bases, with 12 bases remaining between them. The CDR3 runs 13 residues. The CDR3 loop is CASSKGGGYEQYF. The CDR3 coding sequence is TGTGCCAGCAGCAAAGGAGGGGGCTACGAGCAGTACTTC.

This clonotype was seen a handful of times. V is TRBV5-1 and J is TRBJ1-4; 11 positions agree with TRBD1. Germline trimming cut 4 bases from V and 3 bases from J; bases unmatched to any gene: 5. CDR1 is SGHRS and CDR2 is YFSETQ in the germline V gene. The CDR3 consists of 16 residues. DNA of the CDR3: TGCGCCAGCAGCCGAGGACAGGGGGCGGCTAATGAAAAACTGTTTTTT. This codes for CASSRGQGAANEKLFF.

This clonotype has just a few counts. The chain recombines TRBV6-1 with TRBJ2-1, with D perhaps TRBD2 (5 bases). There are 16 residues in the CDR3. Germline V gives CDR1 MNHNS, CDR2 SASEGT. The V end was cut by 6 bases, the J end by 2 bases, with 17 bases between. Here the CDR3 reads CASSSDYYQAYNEQFF. In nucleotides, the CDR3 is TGTGCCAGCAGCTCCGACTACTACCAGGCCTACAATGAGCAGTTCTTC.

This clonotype turned up a few times. The chain has TRBV5-1 and TRBJ2-1; D perhaps matches TRBD2 (5 bases). Trimming pared 2 bases from V and 3 bases from J, leaving 12 bases between. Germline V gene sequence: CDR1 SGHRS, CDR2 YFSETQ. CDR3 size: 15 residues. The CDR3 DNA reads as TGCGCCAGCAGCTTTAAGGAGGCCCTCTACAATGAGCAGTTCTTC. It encodes CASSFKEALYNEQFF.

This clonotype was counted only a few times. At one boundary the junction diverges from the germline segment, which might be a read error. This chain connects TRBV5-5 to TRBJ1-2; D gene ambiguous. Germline V gene sequence: CDR1 SGHKS, CDR2 YYEKEE (reference sequence). This CDR3 contains 12 residues. The CDR3 protein is CASRWPLEQPIW. The CDR3 DNA follows: TGTGCCAGCAGATGGCCTTTGGAGCAGCCTATTTGG.

The V and J genes are TRBV12-3 or TRBV12-4 and TRBJ2-4, with 13 bases identical to TRBD2. This CDR3 region has 18 residues. The V and J ends lost 5 bases and 0 bases, in that order; junction bases with no gene match: 7. For the CDR3, the DNA is TGTGCCAGCAGTCTACTAGCGGGAGGGCAGCTAGCCAAAAACATTCAGTACTTC. Its protein product is CASSLLAGGQLAKNIQYF.

The sample holds a few counts of this clonotype. This chain uses TRBV20-1 with TRBJ1-5; no clear D gene. This CDR3 spans 18 amino acids. CDR1 and CDR2 from the germline V gene are DFQATT and SNEGSKA (reference sequence). V lost 1 base and J 1 base, leaving 20 bases between the germline ends. The CDR3 nucleotides read TGCAGTGCTAGAGCTTTAATGGGAGGTTTAAGGAGCAATCAGCCCCAGCATTTT. It is translated as CSARALMGGLRSNQPQHF.

There are a few counts of this clonotype. The chain carries TRBV5-6 and TRBJ2-1; a weak D match, TRBD2 (6 bases). Looked up from germline, CDR1 is SGHDT and CDR2 is YYEEEE. V was clipped by 4 bases and J by 3 bases, with 11 bases between them. CDR3 length: 14 residues. The CDR3 is CASSAGTFYNEQFF. CDR3 sequence (DNA): TGTGCCAGCAGCGCCGGGACTTTCTACAATGAGCAGTTCTTC. Full variable domain (remainder filled in from reference TRBV5-6 and TRBJ2-1): DAGVTQSPTHLIKTRGQQVTLRCSPKSGHDTVSWYQQALGQGPQFIFQYYEEEERQRGNFPDRFSGHQFPNYSSELNVNALLLGDSALYLCASSAGTFYNEQFFGPGTRLTVL.

CDR3 nucleotide sequence: TGTGCCAGCAGTCTGTTAGCGGGCTGGGAGACCCAGTACTTC. The encoded protein is CASSLLAGWETQYF. V gene TRBV12-3 or TRBV12-4 combines with J gene TRBJ2-5; 7 bases are shared with TRBD2. The CDR3 sequence is 14 residues long. The V and J ends lost 5 bases and 5 bases, in that order; junction bases with no gene match: 8.